The text below deals with one T cell receptor (beta chain). No antigen is known for it. The PCR contained 60 Vbeta and 13 Jbeta primers. Assay used: immunoSEQ multiplex PCR; TCRdb lists only in-frame clones, some missing. The data show 130,000 or so clones, roughly 80% seen once. The data were taken from a study of cytomegalovirus exposure and HLA in healthy donors. Study-wide findings and caveats: Association of a missense DCLRE1C variant with TCR beta V- and J-gene trimming was reported in a later analysis. Presence/absence analyses took donor sequencing depth as roughly uniform. The authors later found most CMV-associated TCR beta chains appeared HLA-restricted.

The specimen was PBMCs. The sequence was collected from a man aged 25 to 45 in good health and CMV-seronegative.

CDR3 loop: CASTWESSGGRTDTQYF. As DNA, the CDR3 is TGTGCCAGCACATGGGAGAGTAGCGGGGGGCGCACAGATACGCAGTATTTT. The genes are TRBV28 and TRBJ2-3, with 10 bases identical to TRBD2. In germline, CDR1 is MDHEN, CDR2 SYDVKM. V lost 7 bases to trimming and J lost 1 base; unmatched junction nucleotides: 11. This CDR3 is 17 amino acids long.